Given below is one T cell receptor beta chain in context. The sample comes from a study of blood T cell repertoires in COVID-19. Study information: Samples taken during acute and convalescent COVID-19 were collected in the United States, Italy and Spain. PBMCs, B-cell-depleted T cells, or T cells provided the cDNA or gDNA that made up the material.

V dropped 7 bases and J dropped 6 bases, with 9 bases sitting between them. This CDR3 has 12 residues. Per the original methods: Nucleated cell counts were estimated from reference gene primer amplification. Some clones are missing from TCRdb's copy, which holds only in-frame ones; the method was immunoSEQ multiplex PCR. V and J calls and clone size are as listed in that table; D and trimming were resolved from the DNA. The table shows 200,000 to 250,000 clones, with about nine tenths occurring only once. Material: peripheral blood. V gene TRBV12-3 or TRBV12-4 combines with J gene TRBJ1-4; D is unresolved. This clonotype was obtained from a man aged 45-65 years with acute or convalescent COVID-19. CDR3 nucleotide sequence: TGTGCCAGCACTAGGCGCTATGAAAAACTGTTTTTT. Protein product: CASTRRYEKLFF.